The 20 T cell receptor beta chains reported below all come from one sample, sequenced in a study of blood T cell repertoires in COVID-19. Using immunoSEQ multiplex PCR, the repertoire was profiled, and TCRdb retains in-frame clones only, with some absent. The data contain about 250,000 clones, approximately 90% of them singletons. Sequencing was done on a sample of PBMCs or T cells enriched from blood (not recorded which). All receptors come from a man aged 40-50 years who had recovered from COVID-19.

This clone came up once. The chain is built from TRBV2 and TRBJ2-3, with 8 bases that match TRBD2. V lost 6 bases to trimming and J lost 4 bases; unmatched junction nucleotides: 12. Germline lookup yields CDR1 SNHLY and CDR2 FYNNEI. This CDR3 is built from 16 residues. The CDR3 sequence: CASRDLTSGVADTQYF. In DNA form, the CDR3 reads TGTGCCAGCAGAGACCTTACTAGCGGCGTCGCAGATACGCAGTATTTT.

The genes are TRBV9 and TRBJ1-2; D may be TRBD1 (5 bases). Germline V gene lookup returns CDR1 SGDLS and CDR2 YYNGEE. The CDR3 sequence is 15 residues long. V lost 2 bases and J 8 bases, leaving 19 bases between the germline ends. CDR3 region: CASSVGTVRDEGYTF. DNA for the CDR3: TGTGCCAGCAGCGTGGGGACTGTTAGGGATGAGGGCTACACCTTC.

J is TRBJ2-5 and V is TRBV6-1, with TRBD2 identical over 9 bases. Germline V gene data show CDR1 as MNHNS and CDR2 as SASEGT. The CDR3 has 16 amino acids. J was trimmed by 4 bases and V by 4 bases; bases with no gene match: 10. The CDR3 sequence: CASSGSGSSIRETQYF. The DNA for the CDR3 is TGTGCCAGCAGTGGTAGCGGGAGTTCTATTCGAGAGACCCAGTACTTC.

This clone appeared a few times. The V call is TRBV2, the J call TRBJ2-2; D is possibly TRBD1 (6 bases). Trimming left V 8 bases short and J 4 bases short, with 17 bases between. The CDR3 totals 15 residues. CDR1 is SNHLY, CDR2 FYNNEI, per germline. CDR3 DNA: TGTGCCAGCGATAAAACACTCAGGGGCACCGGGGAGCTGTTTTTT. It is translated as CASDKTLRGTGELFF.

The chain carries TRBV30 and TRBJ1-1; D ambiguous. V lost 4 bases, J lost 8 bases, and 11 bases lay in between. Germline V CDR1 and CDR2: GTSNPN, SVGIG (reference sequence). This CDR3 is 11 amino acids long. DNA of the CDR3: TGTGCCTGGATTCGATACTCCGAAGCTTTCTTT. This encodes CAWIRYSEAFF. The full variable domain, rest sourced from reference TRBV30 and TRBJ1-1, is SQTIHQWPATLVQPVGSPLSLECTVEGTSNPNLYWYRQAAGRGLQLLFYSVGIGQISSEVPQNLSASRPQDRQFILSSKKLLLSDSGFYLCAWIRYSEAFFGQGTRLTVV.

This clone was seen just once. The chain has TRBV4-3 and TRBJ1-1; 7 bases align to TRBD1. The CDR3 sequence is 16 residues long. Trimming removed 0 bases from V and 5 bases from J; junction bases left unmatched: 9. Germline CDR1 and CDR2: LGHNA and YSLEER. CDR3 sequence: CASSQDRRGRWTEAFF. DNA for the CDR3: TGCGCCAGCAGCCAAGATCGTAGGGGGCGATGGACTGAAGCTTTCTTT.

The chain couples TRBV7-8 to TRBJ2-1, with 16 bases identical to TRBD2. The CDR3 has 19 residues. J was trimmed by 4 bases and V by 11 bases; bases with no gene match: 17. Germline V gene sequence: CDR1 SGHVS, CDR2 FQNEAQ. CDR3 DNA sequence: TGTGCCTCTCAAGGGAAGGGACTAGCGGGGGGGCCTAAATACAATGAGCAGTTCTTC. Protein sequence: CASQGKGLAGGPKYNEQFF.

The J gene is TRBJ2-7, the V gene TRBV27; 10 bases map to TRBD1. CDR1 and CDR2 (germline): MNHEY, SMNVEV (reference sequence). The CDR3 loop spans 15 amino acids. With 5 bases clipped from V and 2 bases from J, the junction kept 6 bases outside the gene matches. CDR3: CASSPLGQGAYEQYF. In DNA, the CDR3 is TGTGCCAGCAGTCCCCTCGGACAGGGGGCCTACGAGCAGTACTTC.

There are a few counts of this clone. CDR3 residues: CASPPGQGARNTEAFF. CDR3 DNA sequence: TGTGCCAGCCCGCCGGGACAGGGGGCTCGAAACACTGAAGCTTTCTTT. The chain employs TRBV28 and TRBJ1-1; 12 bases agree with TRBD1. The junction had 9 bases not matched to a gene; V was cut back by 8 bases and J by 2 bases. The CDR3 covers 16 residues. The germline V gene encodes CDR1 MDHEN and CDR2 SYDVKM.

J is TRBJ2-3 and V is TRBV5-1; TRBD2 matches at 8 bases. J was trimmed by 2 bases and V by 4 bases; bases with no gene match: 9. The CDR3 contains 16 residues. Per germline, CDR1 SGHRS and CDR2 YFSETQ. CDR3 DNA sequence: TGCGCCAGCAGCCAGGGACTAGAGATAAACACAGATACGCAGTATTTT. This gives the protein CASSQGLEINTDTQYF.

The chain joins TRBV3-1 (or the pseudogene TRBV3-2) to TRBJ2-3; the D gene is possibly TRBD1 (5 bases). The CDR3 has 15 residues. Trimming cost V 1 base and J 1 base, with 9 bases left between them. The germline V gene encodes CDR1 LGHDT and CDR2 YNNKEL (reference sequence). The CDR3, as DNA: TGTGCCAGCAGCCAAGGTTTGGGGCGCACAGATACGCAGTATTTT. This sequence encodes CASSQGLGRTDTQYF.

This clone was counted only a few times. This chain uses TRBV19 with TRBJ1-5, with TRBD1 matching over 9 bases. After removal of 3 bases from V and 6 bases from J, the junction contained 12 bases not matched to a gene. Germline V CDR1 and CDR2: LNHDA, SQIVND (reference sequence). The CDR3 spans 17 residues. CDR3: CASSIFRTGAFRQPQHF. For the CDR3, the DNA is TGTGCCAGTAGTATTTTCAGGACAGGGGCCTTCCGTCAGCCCCAGCATTTT.

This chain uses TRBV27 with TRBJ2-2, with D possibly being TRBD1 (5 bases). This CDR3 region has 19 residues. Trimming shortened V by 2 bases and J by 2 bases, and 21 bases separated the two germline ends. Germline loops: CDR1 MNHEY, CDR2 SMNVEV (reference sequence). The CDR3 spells CASSLRRTSPFYNTGELFF. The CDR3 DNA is TGTGCCAGCAGTTTACGACGGACAAGCCCGTTTTATAACACCGGGGAGCTGTTTTTT.

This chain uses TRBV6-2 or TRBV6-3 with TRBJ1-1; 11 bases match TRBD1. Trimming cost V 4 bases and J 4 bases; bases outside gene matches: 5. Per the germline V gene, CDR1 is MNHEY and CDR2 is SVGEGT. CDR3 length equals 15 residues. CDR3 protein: CASSFGTGGITEAFF. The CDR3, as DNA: TGTGCCAGCAGTTTTGGGACAGGGGGAATCACTGAAGCTTTCTTT.

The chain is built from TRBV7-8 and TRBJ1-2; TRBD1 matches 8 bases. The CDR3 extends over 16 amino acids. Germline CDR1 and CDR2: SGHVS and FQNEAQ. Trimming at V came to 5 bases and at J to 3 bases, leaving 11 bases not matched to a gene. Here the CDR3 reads CASSQKRTGTYYGYTF. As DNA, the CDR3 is TGTGCCAGCAGCCAAAAGAGGACAGGGACCTACTATGGCTACACCTTC.

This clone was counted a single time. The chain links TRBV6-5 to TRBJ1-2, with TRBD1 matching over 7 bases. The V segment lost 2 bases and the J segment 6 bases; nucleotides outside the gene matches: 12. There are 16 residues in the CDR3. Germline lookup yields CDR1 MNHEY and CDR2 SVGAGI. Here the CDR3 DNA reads TGTGCCAGCAGTTACGGGGAGAGGGGGCGCTATGATGGCTACACCTTC. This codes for CASSYGERGRYDGYTF.

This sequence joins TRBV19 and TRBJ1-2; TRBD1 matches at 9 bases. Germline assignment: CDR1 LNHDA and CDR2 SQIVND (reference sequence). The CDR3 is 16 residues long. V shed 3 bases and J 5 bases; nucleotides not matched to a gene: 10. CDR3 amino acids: CASSMSTPGQGYGYTF. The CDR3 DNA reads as TGTGCCAGTAGTATGAGTACTCCGGGACAGGGTTATGGCTACACCTTC.

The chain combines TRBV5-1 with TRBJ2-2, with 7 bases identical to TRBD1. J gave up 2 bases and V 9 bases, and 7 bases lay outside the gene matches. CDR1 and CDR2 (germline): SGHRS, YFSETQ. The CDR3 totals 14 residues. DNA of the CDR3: TGCGCCACCCGAGGACAGGTCAACACCGGGGAGCTGTTTTTT. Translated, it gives CATRGQVNTGELFF. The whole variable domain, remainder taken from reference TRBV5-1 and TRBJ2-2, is KAGVTQTPRYLIKTRGQQVTLSCSPISGHRSVSWYQQTPGQGLQFLFEYFSETQRNKGNFPGRFSGRQFSNSRSEMNVSTLELGDSALYLCATRGQVNTGELFFGEGSRLTVL.

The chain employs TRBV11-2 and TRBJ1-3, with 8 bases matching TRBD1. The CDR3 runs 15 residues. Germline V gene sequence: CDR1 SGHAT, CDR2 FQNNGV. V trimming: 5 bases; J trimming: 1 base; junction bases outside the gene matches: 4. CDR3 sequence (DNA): TGTGCCAGCAGCCCGCGGACAGGGTCTGGAAACACCATATATTTT. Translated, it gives CASSPRTGSGNTIYF.

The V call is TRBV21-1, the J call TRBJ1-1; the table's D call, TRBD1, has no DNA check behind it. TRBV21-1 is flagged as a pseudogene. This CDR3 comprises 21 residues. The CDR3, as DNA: TGTGCCAGCAGCAAAGAAAAGGGGTTCCCAACTAAACTTATCATGAACACTGAAGCTTTCTTT. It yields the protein CASSKEKGFPTKLIMNTEAFF.